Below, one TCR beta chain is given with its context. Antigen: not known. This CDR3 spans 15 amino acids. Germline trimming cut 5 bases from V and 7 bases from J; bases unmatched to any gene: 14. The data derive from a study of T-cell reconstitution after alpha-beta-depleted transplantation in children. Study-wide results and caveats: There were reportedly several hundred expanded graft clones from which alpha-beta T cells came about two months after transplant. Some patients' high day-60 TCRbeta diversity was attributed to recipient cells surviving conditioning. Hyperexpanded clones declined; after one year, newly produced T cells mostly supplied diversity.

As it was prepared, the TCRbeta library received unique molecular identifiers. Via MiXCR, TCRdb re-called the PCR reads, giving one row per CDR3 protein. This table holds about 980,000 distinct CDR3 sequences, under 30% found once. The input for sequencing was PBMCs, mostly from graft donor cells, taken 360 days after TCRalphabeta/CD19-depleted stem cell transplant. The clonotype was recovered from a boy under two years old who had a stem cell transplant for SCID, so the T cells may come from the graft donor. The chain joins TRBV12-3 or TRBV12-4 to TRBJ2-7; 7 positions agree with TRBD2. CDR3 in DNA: TGTGCCAGCAGTACCTCCAGCGGGGTGACGCGGGAGCAGTACTTC. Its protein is CASSTSSGVTREQYF.